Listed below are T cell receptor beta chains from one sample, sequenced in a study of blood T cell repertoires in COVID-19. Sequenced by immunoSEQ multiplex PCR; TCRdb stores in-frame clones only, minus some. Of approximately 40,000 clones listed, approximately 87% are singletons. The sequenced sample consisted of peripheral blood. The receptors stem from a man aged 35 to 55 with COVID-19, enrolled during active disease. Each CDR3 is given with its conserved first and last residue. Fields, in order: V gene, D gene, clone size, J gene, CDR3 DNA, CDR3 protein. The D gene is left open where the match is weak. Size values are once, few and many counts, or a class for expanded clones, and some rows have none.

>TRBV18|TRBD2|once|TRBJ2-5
TGTGCCAGCTCACCAAGGTTACTGGCTAGCGGGAGCCCGAACCAAGGAGAGACCCAGTACTTC
CASSPRLLASGSPNQGETQYF
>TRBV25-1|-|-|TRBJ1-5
TGTGCCAGCAGTGCGGGGAGCAGTGGGCCCCAGCATTTT
CASSAGSSGPQHF
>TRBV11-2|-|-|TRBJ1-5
TGTGCCAGCAGCCTTAACTTAGATCAGCCCCAGCATTTT
CASSLNLDQPQHF
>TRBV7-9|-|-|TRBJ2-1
TGTGCCAGCAGCTTGGATGGCGGTTACAATGAGCAGTTCTTC
CASSLDGGYNEQFF
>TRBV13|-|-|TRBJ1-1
TGTGCCAGCAGTTCCACAGGCACCTCGAACACTGAAGCTTTCTTT
CASSSTGTSNTEAFF
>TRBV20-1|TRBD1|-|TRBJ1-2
TGCAGTGCTAGTCTACAGGGGAGCCGGGGCTACACCTTC
CSASLQGSRGYTF
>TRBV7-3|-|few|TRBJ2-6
TGTGCCAGCAGCCCCGGGACTCCTGGGGCCAACGTCCTGACTTTC
CASSPGTPGANVLTF
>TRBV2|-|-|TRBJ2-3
TGTGCCAGCAGTGACCAAAGCACAGATACGCAGTATTTT
CASSDQSTDTQYF
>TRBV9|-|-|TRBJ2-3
TGTGCCAGCAGCGTAGATCTCCCGGGGGGCCTCACAGATACGCAGTATTTT
CASSVDLPGGLTDTQYF
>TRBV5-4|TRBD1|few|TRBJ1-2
TGTGCCAGCAGCTCACAGGGGGGCTATGGCTACACCTTC
CASSSQGGYGYTF
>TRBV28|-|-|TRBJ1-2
TGTGCCAGCAGTTTAACTGACAGGTGGAATGGCTACACCTTC
CASSLTDRWNGYTF
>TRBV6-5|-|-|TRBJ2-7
TGTGCCAGCAACCCCCGGACAGATGACTACGAGCAGTACTTC
CASNPRTDDYEQYF
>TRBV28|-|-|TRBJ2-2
TGTGCCAGCAAGCGGGCGGCGGGCTCCGGGGAGCTGTTTTTT
CASKRAAGSGELFF
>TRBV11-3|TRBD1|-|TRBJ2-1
TGTGCCAGCAGCGCGCCGGGACAGGGCTCCTACAATGAGCAGTTCTTC
CASSAPGQGSYNEQFF
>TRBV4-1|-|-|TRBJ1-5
TGCGCCAGCAGCGCGGCTAGCAATCAGCCCCAGCATTTT
CASSAASNQPQHF
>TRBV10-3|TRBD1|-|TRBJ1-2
TGTGCCATCAGAGGGGGACGAGGGACAGCGGCTAACTATGGCTACACCTTC
CAIRGGRGTAANYGYTF
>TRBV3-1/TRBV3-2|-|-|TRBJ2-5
TGTGCCAGCAGCCCGCTCCGGGAGACCCAGTACTTC
CASSPLRETQYF
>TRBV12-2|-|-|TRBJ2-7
TGTGCAAGTCGCTTAGGGTATCGCAGATATTACTACGAGCAGTACTTC
CASRLGYRRYYYEQYF
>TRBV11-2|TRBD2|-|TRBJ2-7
TGTGCCAGCAGCCCCCGGGCGGGACTAGCGGGGGGACCTTACGAGCAGTACTTC
CASSPRAGLAGGPYEQYF
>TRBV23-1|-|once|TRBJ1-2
TGCGCCAGCAGTCCAGAGGGTTACAGGGTATGTTATGGCTACACCTTC
CASSPEGYRVCYGYTF
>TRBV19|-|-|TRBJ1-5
TGTGCCAGTAGTTTGACAGGAAATCAGCCCCAGCATTTT
CASSLTGNQPQHF
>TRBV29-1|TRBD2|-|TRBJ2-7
TGCAGCGTTGGATTAGCGGGTTCCTCCTACGAGCAGTACTTC
CSVGLAGSSYEQYF